The entry that follows covers one T cell receptor (beta chain) sequence. The target antigen is unknown. One end of the junction fails to match germline, which may point to a read error. This record comes from a study of beta chain features in type 1 diabetes. Overall study findings and caveats: Shorter TCRB CDR3s, moderately but significantly so, marked every one of the four CD4+ subsets in Type 1 diabetes patients. Comparison showed that naive, central memory and Treg TCRB repertoires appeared more similar among patients than among healthy donors. Type 1 diabetes patients had fewer VDJ junction insertions and more deletions.

Isolation of CD4+ naive, central memory, regulatory and stem cell-like memory cells was achieved by sorting via CD45RO/CCR7/CD25/CD127/CD95/CD27. Sorted populations all had greater than 95% purity. Reverse transcription of all isolated RNA meant that expressed TCRB transcripts were sequenced. Sequenced by immunoSEQ multiplex PCR; TCRdb stores in-frame clones only, minus some. The sample has a few hundred thousand clones; about 14% are singletons. Germline assignment: CDR1 SEHNR and CDR2 FQNEAQ (reference sequence). CDR3 length: 11 amino acids. The clonotype was recovered from a woman under 30 with type 1 diabetes. This sequence joins TRBV7-9 and TRBJ2-7; tentative D call: TRBD2 (7 bases). Input material: naive CD4+ T cells from blood. CDR3 loop: CASSPPRGADF. The CDR3 region has the DNA TGTGCCAGCAGCCCGCCACGGGGGGCTGACTTC.